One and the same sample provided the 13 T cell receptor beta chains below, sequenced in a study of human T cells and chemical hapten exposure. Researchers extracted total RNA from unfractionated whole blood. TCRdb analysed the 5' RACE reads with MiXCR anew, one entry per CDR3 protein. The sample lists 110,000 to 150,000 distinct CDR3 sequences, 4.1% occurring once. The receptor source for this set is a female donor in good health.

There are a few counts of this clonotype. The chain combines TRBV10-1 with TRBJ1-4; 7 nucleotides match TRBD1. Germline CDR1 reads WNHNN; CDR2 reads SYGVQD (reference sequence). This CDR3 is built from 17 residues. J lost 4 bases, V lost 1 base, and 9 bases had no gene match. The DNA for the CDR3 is TGCGCCAGCAGTGAGTGGGGACAGACAACCTTTAATGAAAAACTGTTTTTT. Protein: CASSEWGQTTFNEKLFF.

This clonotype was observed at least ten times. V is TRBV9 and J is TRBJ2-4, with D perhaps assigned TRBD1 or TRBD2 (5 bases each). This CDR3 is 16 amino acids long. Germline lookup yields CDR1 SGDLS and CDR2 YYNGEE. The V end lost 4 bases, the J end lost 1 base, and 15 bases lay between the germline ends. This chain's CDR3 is CASSPGRLQAKNIQYF. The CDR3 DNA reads TGTGCCAGCAGCCCGGGACGATTACAGGCCAAAAACATTCAGTACTTC. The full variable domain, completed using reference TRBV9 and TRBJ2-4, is DSGVTQTPKHLITATGQRVTLRCSPRSGDLSVYWYQQSLDQGLQFLIQYYNGEERAKGNILERFSAQQFPDLHSELNLSSLELGDSALYFCASSPGRLQAKNIQYFGAGTRLSVL.

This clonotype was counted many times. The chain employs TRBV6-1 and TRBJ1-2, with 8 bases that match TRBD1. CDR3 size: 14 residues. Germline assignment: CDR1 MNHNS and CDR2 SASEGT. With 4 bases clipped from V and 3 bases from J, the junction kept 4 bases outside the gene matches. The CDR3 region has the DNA TGTGCCAGCAGTGGGGGGACAGGTTACTATGGCTACACCTTC. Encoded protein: CASSGGTGYYGYTF.

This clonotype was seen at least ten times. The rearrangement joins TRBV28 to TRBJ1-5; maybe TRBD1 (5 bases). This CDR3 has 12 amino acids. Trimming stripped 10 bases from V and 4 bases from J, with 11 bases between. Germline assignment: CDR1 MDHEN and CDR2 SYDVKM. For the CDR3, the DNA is TGTGCCACAAATCCAGGGAATCAGCCCCAGCATTTT. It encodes CATNPGNQPQHF. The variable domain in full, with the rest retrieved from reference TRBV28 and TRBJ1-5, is DVKVTQSSRYLVKRTGEKVFLECVQDMDHENMFWYRQDPGLGLRLIYFSYDVKMKEKGDIPEGYSVSREKKERFSLILESASTNQTSMYLCATNPGNQPQHFGDGTRLSIL.

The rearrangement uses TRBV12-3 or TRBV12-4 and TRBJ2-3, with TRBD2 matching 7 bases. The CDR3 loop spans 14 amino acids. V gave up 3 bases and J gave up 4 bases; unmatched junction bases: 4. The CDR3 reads CASSFGGGADTQYF. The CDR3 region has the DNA TGTGCCAGCAGTTTCGGGGGAGGGGCAGATACGCAGTATTTT.

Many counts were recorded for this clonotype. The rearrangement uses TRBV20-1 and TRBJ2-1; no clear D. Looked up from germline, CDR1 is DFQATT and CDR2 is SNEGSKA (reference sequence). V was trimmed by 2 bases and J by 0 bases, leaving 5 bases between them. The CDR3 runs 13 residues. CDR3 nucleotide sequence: TGCAGTGCTAGACTGAGCTCCTACAATGAGCAGTTCTTC. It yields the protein CSARLSSYNEQFF.

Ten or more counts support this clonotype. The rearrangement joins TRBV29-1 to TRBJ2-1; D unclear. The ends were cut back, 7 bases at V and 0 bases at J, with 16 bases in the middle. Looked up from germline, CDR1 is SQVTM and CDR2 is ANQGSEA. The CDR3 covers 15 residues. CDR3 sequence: CSAETPLGSYNEQFF. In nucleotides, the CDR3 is TGCAGCGCTGAGACCCCGCTTGGCTCCTACAATGAGCAGTTCTTC.

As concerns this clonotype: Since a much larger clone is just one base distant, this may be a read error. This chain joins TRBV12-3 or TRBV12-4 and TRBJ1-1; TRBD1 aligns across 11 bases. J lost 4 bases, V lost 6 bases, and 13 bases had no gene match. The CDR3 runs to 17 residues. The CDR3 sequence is CASRKRTGGPVSTEAFF. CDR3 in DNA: TGTGCCAGCAGAAAAAGGACAGGGGGCCCCGTGAGCACTGAAGCTTTCTTT.

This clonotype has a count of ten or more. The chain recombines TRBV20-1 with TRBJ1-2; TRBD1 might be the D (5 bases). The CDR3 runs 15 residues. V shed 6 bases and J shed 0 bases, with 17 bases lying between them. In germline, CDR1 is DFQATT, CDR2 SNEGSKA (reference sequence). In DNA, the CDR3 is TGCAGTGCCGCTCAAGGGGCTCTCTCTAACTATGGCTACACCTTC. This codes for CSAAQGALSNYGYTF.

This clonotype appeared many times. The DNA for the CDR3 is TGCGCCAGCAGCCAATTATCAGACAGGGCTAATTCACCCCTCCACTTT. It yields the protein CASSQLSDRANSPLHF. The chain employs TRBV4-1 and TRBJ1-6; 7 bases are shared with TRBD1. The J segment lost 6 bases and the V segment lost 2 bases, leaving 7 bases of the junction unmatched. There are 16 residues in the CDR3. CDR1 and CDR2 from the germline V gene are MGHRA and YSYEKL.

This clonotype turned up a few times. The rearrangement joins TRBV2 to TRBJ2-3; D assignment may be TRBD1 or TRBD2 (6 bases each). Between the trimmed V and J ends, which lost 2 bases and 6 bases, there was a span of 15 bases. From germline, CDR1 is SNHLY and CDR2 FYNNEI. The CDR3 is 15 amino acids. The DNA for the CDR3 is TGTGCCAGCAGTGAAACTCCGGGGGCTCCGGATACGCAGTATTTT. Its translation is CASSETPGAPDTQYF. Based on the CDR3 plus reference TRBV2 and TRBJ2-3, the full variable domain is EPEVTQTPSHQVTQMGQEVILRCVPISNHLYFYWYRQILGQKVEFLVSFYNNEISEKSEIFDDQFSVERPDGSNFTLKIRSTKLEDSAMYFCASSETPGAPDTQYFGPGTRLTVL.

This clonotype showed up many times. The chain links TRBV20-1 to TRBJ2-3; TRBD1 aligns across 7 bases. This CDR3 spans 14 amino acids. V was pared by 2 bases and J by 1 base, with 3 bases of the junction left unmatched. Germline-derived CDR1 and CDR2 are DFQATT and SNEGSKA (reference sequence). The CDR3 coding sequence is TGCAGTGCTAGATTCGGACAGGGCACAGATACGCAGTATTTT. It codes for CSARFGQGTDTQYF.

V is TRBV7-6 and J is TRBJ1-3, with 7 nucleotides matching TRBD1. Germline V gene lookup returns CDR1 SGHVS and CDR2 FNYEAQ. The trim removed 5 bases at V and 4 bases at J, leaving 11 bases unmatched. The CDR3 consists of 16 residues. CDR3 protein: CASSPHLQGSGNTIYF. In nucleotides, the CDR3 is TGTGCCAGCAGCCCACATCTACAGGGGTCCGGAAACACCATATATTTT. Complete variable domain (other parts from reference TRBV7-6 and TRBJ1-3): GAGVSQSPRYKVTKRGQDVALRCDPISGHVSLYWYRQALGQGPEFLTYFNYEAQQDKSGLPNDRFSAERPEGSISTLTIQRTEQRDSAMYRCASSPHLQGSGNTIYFGEGSWLTVV.